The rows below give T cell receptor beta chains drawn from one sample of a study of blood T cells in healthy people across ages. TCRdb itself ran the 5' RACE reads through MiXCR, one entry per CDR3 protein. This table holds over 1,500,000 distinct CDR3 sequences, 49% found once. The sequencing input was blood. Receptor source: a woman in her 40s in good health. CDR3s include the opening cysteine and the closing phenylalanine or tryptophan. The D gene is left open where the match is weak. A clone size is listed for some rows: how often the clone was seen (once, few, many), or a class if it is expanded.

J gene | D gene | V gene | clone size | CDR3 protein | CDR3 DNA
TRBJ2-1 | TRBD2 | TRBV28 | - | CASSPGTSAYNEQFF | TGTGCCAGCAGTCCCGGGACTAGCGCCTACAATGAGCAGTTCTTC
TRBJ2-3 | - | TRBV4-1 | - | CASSQSFGLSGYTDTQYF | TGCGCCAGCAGCCAATCTTTTGGACTTAGCGGTTACACAGATACGCAGTATTTT
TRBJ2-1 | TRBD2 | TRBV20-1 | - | CSASTSGVYNGQFF | TGCAGTGCAAGTACTAGCGGGGTATACAATGGACAGTTCTTC
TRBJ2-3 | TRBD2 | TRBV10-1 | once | CASSEFGRDTDTQYF | TGCGCCAGCAGTGAGTTCGGGAGGGATACAGATACGCAGTATTTT
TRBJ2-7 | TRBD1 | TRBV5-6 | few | CASSLKGQGWYEQYF | TGTGCCAGCAGCTTGAAGGGACAGGGGTGGTACGAGCAGTACTTC
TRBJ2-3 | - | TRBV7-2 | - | CASSPPTAPNTDTQYF | TGTGCCAGCAGCCCTCCGACGGCGCCAAACACAGATACGCAGTATTTT
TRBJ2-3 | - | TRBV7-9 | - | CASSLVTGADTQYF | TGTGCCAGCAGCTTAGTGACAGGTGCAGATACGCAGTATTTT
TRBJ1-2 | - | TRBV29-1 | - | CSVADHREPLYGYTF | TGCAGCGTTGCCGACCACAGGGAACCCCTTTATGGCTACACCTTC
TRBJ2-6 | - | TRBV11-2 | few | CASSLGRGGGANVLTF | TGTGCCAGCAGCTTAGGGCGAGGAGGCGGGGCCAACGTCCTGACTTTC
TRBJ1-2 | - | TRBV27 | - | CASSLWGASEFYGYTF | TGTGCCAGCAGTTTATGGGGAGCCAGTGAGTTCTATGGCTACACCTTC
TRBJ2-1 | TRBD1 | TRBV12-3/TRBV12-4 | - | CASSGRHRGNNEQFF | TGTGCCAGCAGTGGCCGTCACAGGGGGAACAATGAGCAGTTCTTC
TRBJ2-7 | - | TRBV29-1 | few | CSVEAVTHEQYF | TGCAGCGTTGAAGCGGTGACCCACGAGCAGTACTTC
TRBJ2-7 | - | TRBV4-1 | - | CASSHGPLEYEQYF | TGCGCCAGCAGCCACGGACCCCTTGAGTACGAGCAGTACTTC
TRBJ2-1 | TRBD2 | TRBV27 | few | CASSFGGGASFNEQFF | TGTGCCAGCAGTTTTGGCGGGGGGGCTTCTTTTAATGAGCAGTTCTTC
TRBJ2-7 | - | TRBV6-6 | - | CASSDYDGAVQYF | TGTGCCAGCAGTGACTATGACGGGGCCGTGCAGTACTTC
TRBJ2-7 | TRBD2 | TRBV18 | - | CASSPPSREGYEQYF | TGTGCCAGCTCACCACCGAGCAGGGAGGGTTACGAGCAGTACTTC
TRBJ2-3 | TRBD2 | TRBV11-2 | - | CASSHSSGDTDTQYF | TGTGCCAGCAGCCATTCTAGCGGGGACACAGATACGCAGTATTTT
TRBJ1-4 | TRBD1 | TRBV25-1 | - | CASSEPQGLSKKLFF | TGTGCCAGCAGTGAACCACAGGGGCTAAGTAAAAAACTGTTTTTT
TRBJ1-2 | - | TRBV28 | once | CASKTAQYGYTF | TGTGCCAGCAAGACAGCCCAATATGGCTACACCTTC
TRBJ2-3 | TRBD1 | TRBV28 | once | CASSKPGTGYTDTQYF | TGTGCCAGCAGCAAACCCGGGACAGGGTATACAGATACGCAGTATTTT
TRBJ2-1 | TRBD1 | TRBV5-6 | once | CASSSGDRLSYNEQFF | TGTGCCAGCAGCTCCGGGGACAGACTAAGCTACAATGAGCAGTTCTTC
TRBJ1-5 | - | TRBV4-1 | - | CASSQEPTGGNQPQHF | TGCGCCAGCAGCCAAGAACCCACGGGTGGCAATCAGCCCCAGCATTTT
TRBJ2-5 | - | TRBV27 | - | CASRQLLSSQETQYF | TGTGCCAGCCGTCAGCTCCTGTCGAGCCAAGAGACCCAGTACTTC
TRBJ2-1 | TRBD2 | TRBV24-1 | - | CATSDLGRGVNEQFF | TGTGCCACCAGTGACCTGGGGCGGGGGGTCAATGAGCAGTTCTTC
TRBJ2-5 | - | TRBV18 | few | CASSPQGAQETRYF | TGTGCCAGCTCACCACAGGGAGCCCAAGAGACCCGGTACTTC
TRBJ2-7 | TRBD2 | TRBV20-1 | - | CSAQEVAGGRYEQYF | TGCAGTGCACAGGAGGTAGCGGGGGGTAGGTACGAGCAGTACTTC
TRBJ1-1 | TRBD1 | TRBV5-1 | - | CASSFDRGGPDLNTEAFF | TGCGCCAGCAGCTTCGACAGGGGGGGTCCGGACCTGAATACTGAAGCTTTCTTT
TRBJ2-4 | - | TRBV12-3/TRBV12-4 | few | CASSLRELAKNIQYF | TGTGCCAGCAGTTTAAGAGAACTAGCCAAAAACATTCAGTACTTC
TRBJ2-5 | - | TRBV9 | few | CASSVASAGIQETQYF | TGTGCCAGCAGCGTAGCTTCGGCGGGAATCCAAGAGACCCAGTACTTC
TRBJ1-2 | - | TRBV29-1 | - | CSVGTPAGNTF | TGCAGCGTCGGGACGCCTGCGGGGAACACCTTC
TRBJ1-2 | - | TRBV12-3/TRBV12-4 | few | CASSVPPGGNGYTF | TGTGCCAGCAGTGTACCGCCCGGGGGGAATGGCTACACCTTC
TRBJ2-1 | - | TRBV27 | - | CASSIVGGHNEQFF | TGTGCCAGCAGCATTGTCGGGGGGCACAATGAGCAGTTCTTC
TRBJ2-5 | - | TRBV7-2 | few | CASSPAVSEETQYF | TGTGCCAGCAGCCCTGCCGTTTCCGAGGAGACCCAGTACTTC
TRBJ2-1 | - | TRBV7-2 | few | CASSRPVLGEQFF | TGTGCCAGCAGCCGACCCGTCCTGGGGGAGCAGTTCTTC
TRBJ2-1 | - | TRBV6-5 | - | CASSYRTAYNEQFF | TGTGCCAGCAGTTACCGGACCGCTTACAATGAGCAGTTCTTC
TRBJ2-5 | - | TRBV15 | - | CATSRDRRGQETQYF | TGTGCCACCAGCAGAGATCGAAGGGGCCAAGAGACCCAGTACTTC
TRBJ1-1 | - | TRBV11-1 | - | CASSRGRRNTEAFF | TGTGCCAGCAGCCGAGGACGGCGGAACACTGAAGCTTTCTTT
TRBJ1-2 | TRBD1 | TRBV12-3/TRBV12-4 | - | CASSLVTGSLGGYTF | TGTGCCAGCAGTCTTGTGACAGGGAGTCTTGGTGGCTACACCTTC
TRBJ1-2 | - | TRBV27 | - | CASSAVGYGYTF | TGTGCCAGCAGTGCCGTCGGCTATGGCTACACCTTC
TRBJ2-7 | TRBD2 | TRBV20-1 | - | CSARSWASGGYYEQYF | TGCAGTGCTAGATCTTGGGCTAGCGGGGGATACTACGAGCAGTACTTC
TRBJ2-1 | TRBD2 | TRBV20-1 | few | CSARELAGSYNEQFF | TGCAGTGCTAGAGAGTTAGCGGGCTCCTACAATGAGCAGTTCTTC
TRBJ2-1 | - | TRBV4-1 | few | CASSLLGLSYNEQFF | TGCGCCAGCAGCCTCCTAGGGCTCTCCTACAATGAGCAGTTCTTC
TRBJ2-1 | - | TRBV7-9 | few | CASSTETGLTHNEQFF | TGTGCCAGCAGCACCGAAACAGGGCTGACTCACAATGAGCAGTTCTTC
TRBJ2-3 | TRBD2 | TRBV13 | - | CASSTGTSGDTDTQYF | TGTGCCAGCAGCACGGGGACTAGCGGGGACACAGATACGCAGTATTTT
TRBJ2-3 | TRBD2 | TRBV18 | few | CASSPPHGAGGPSTDTQYF | TGTGCCAGCTCACCACCGCATGGAGCGGGGGGCCCTAGCACAGATACGCAGTATTTT
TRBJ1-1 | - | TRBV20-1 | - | CSARAPTVNTEAFF | TGCAGTGCTAGAGCCCCGACAGTGAACACTGAAGCTTTCTTT
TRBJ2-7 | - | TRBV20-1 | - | CSAYTGSSYNEQYF | TGCAGTGCTTATACAGGGAGCTCCTACAATGAGCAGTACTTC
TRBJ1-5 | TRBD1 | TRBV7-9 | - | CASSPRTGDENSNQPQHF | TGTGCCAGCAGCCCTCGGACAGGGGACGAAAATAGCAATCAGCCCCAGCATTTT
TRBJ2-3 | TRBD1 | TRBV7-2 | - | CASRRTGPSTDTQYF | TGTGCCAGCAGGCGGACAGGACCTAGCACAGATACGCAGTATTTT
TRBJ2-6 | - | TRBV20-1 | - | CSAYVDRANVLTF | TGCAGTGCTTACGTGGACAGGGCCAACGTCCTGACTTTC
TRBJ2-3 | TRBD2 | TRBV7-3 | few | CASSLRGGGRGVDTQYF | TGTGCCAGCAGCTTAAGGGGCGGGGGGCGCGGGGTAGATACGCAGTATTTT
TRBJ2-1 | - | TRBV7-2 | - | CASSFRPLGYEQFF | TGTGCCAGCAGCTTTCGTCCCCTAGGTTATGAGCAGTTCTTC
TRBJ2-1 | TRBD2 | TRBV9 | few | CASSVHGSGGPYNEQFF | TGTGCCAGCAGCGTTCACGGTAGCGGGGGTCCCTACAATGAGCAGTTCTTC
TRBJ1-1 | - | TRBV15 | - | CATSRVSGAQAFF | TGTGCCACCAGCAGGGTAAGCGGGGCCCAAGCTTTCTTT
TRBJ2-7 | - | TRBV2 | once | CASSEETNYEQYF | TGTGCCAGCAGTGAGGAGACAAATTACGAGCAGTACTTC